Listed below are T cell receptor beta chains from one sample, sequenced in a study of T-cell reconstitution after alpha-beta-depleted transplantation in children. TCRdb independently ran MiXCR on the PCR reads; one entry per CDR3 protein. This sample has approximately 230,000 distinct CDR3 sequences, with 20% to 30% found just once. The material was PBMCs, obtained before TCRalphabeta/CD19-depleted stem cell transplant. Receptors were obtained from a girl between 2 and 10 years old with Fanconi anemia, due to receive a stem cell transplant. Both conserved end residues are part of each CDR3. The order of the fields is V gene, J gene, clone size, D gene, CDR3 protein, CDR3 DNA. The D gene is left open where the match is weak. A row's size may be missing; if present it is once, few, many or a size class.

v_gene: TRBV12-3/TRBV12-4
j_gene: TRBJ2-7
abundance: many
d_gene: -
CDR3aa: CASSLRGEQYF
CDR3nt: TGTGCCAGCAGTTTGCGAGGCGAGCAGTACTTC

v_gene: TRBV7-6
j_gene: TRBJ2-3
abundance: many
d_gene: -
CDR3aa: CASSLGVRSEDTQYF
CDR3nt: TGTGCCAGCAGCTTAGGAGTTCGGTCGGAGGATACGCAGTATTTT

v_gene: TRBV20-1
j_gene: TRBJ2-7
abundance: many
d_gene: -
CDR3aa: CSATPQQGYEQYF
CDR3nt: TGCAGTGCTACCCCACAACAGGGTTACGAGCAGTACTTC

v_gene: TRBV20-1
j_gene: TRBJ1-2
abundance: -
d_gene: -
CDR3aa: CSARDHQANYGYTF
CDR3nt: TGCAGTGCTAGAGATCACCAGGCTAACTATGGCTACACCTTC

v_gene: TRBV27
j_gene: TRBJ2-7
abundance: -
d_gene: TRBD2
CDR3aa: CASSSQASGTYEQYF
CDR3nt: TGTGCCAGCAGTTCCCAGGCTAGCGGCACCTACGAGCAGTACTTC

v_gene: TRBV29-1
j_gene: TRBJ2-3
abundance: many
d_gene: -
CDR3aa: CSVTRTGTFSTDTQYF
CDR3nt: TGCAGCGTCACAAGAACCGGGACATTTAGCACAGATACGCAGTATTTT

v_gene: TRBV6-5
j_gene: TRBJ2-5
abundance: many
d_gene: -
CDR3aa: CASSYYFGGEQETQYF
CDR3nt: TGTGCCAGCAGTTACTATTTTGGGGGAGAGCAAGAGACCCAGTACTTC

v_gene: TRBV20-1
j_gene: TRBJ2-5
abundance: few
d_gene: -
CDR3aa: CSANRKETQYF
CDR3nt: TGCAGTGCTAACAGGAAAGAGACCCAGTACTTC

v_gene: TRBV5-6
j_gene: TRBJ2-4
abundance: many
d_gene: TRBD1
CDR3aa: CASKGQGNIQYF
CDR3nt: TGTGCCAGCAAGGGACAGGGAAACATTCAGTACTTC

v_gene: TRBV21-1
j_gene: TRBJ2-7
abundance: few
d_gene: -
CDR3aa: CASSKAGRSYEQYF
CDR3nt: TGTGCCAGCAGCAAAGCTGGGCGGTCCTACGAGCAGTACTTC

v_gene: TRBV7-9
j_gene: TRBJ2-3
abundance: few
d_gene: -
CDR3aa: CASSTNLRDSTDTQYF
CDR3nt: TGTGCCAGCAGCACGAACTTACGGGATTCCACAGATACGCAGTATTTT

v_gene: TRBV20-1
j_gene: TRBJ1-2
abundance: once
d_gene: -
CDR3aa: CSASSSRRAGYTF
CDR3nt: TGCAGTGCCTCGTCCTCCAGGAGGGCGGGCTACACCTTC

v_gene: TRBV20-1
j_gene: TRBJ2-7
abundance: many
d_gene: TRBD2
CDR3aa: CSAGGGLAGRPTEQYF
CDR3nt: TGCAGTGCTGGAGGGGGACTAGCGGGAAGGCCCACCGAGCAGTACTTC

v_gene: TRBV6-2/TRBV6-3
j_gene: TRBJ2-3
abundance: -
d_gene: -
CDR3aa: CASSYSASISDTQYF
CDR3nt: TGTGCCAGCAGTTACTCGGCTAGTATTTCAGATACGCAGTATTTT

v_gene: TRBV29-1
j_gene: TRBJ2-7
abundance: many
d_gene: -
CDR3aa: CSVVGEPSYEQYF
CDR3nt: TGCAGCGTTGTCGGGGAACCCTCCTACGAGCAGTACTTC

v_gene: TRBV7-2
j_gene: TRBJ2-1
abundance: many
d_gene: TRBD2
CDR3aa: CASSLRRTSGNNEQFF
CDR3nt: TGTGCCAGCAGCTTAAGGCGGACTAGCGGAAACAATGAGCAGTTCTTC

v_gene: TRBV9
j_gene: TRBJ2-1
abundance: many
d_gene: TRBD2
CDR3aa: CASSSAGLAGTNEQFF
CDR3nt: TGTGCCAGCAGCTCAGCCGGCCTAGCGGGGACAAATGAGCAGTTCTTC

v_gene: TRBV28
j_gene: TRBJ1-6
abundance: many
d_gene: TRBD1
CDR3aa: CASSRRQGPNNSPLHF
CDR3nt: TGTGCCAGCAGCCGCCGACAGGGCCCTAATAATTCACCCCTCCACTTT

v_gene: TRBV29-1
j_gene: TRBJ2-7
abundance: -
d_gene: TRBD1
CDR3aa: CSVGQGNTYEQYF
CDR3nt: TGCAGCGTGGGACAGGGCAATACCTACGAGCAGTACTTC

v_gene: TRBV7-3
j_gene: TRBJ2-1
abundance: many
d_gene: TRBD1
CDR3aa: CASSINLRTGQQFF
CDR3nt: TGTGCCAGCAGCATCAACCTCCGGACAGGACAGCAGTTCTTC

v_gene: TRBV20-1
j_gene: TRBJ1-2
abundance: many
d_gene: TRBD1
CDR3aa: CSASGTGVGGYTF
CDR3nt: TGCAGTGCCTCCGGGACAGGGGTCGGTGGCTACACCTTC

v_gene: TRBV6-5
j_gene: TRBJ2-3
abundance: once
d_gene: -
CDR3aa: CASSLSPVGATYTQYF
CDR3nt: TGTGCCAGCAGTTTAAGTCCTGTAGGTGCCACATATACGCAGTATTTT

v_gene: TRBV7-3
j_gene: TRBJ2-2
abundance: few
d_gene: -
CDR3aa: CASSSQDVTGELFF
CDR3nt: TGTGCCAGCAGCTCTCAGGACGTCACCGGGGAGCTGTTTTTT

v_gene: TRBV12-3/TRBV12-4
j_gene: TRBJ2-3
abundance: many
d_gene: TRBD2
CDR3aa: CASSPTSGGAGDTQYF
CDR3nt: TGTGCCAGCAGCCCGACTAGCGGGGGGGCAGGGGATACGCAGTATTTT

v_gene: TRBV24-1
j_gene: TRBJ2-5
abundance: few
d_gene: TRBD1
CDR3aa: CATSDFGQAETQYF
CDR3nt: TGTGCCACCAGTGATTTCGGACAGGCAGAGACCCAGTACTTC

v_gene: TRBV12-3/TRBV12-4
j_gene: TRBJ1-3
abundance: few
d_gene: -
CDR3aa: CASSWTGNTIYF
CDR3nt: TGTGCCAGCAGTTGGACTGGAAACACCATATATTTT